The sample holds a few counts of the clone carrying this T cell receptor beta chain. The data are from a study of patients and donors after allogeneic stem cell transplantation. V was pared by 0 bases and J by 7 bases, with 14 bases between. The CDR3 sequence is 16 residues long. Germline V gene lookup returns CDR1 SGDLS and CDR2 YYNGEE. TCRdb recomputed calls from the RT-PCR reads with MiXCR, one row per CDR3 protein. Here the sample spans roughly 940,000 distinct CDR3 sequences, about a sixth being singletons. This chain links TRBV9 with TRBJ1-6; D might be TRBD1 (6 bases). Sequenced input: blood, either unsorted or a sorted T cell fraction (not recorded which). The TCR originated in a human donor who was either an allogeneic HSCT recipient or a stem cell or donor lymphocyte infusion donor (not recorded which). It is not recorded whose cells these are; they may come from a transplant donor. The chain's CDR3 is CASSVGSGQMNSPLHF. The CDR3 nucleotides are TGTGCCAGCAGCGTAGGGTCCGGACAGATGAATTCACCCCTCCACTTT.